The next 4 T cell receptor beta chains were all read from a single sample in a study. Treg sorting used a CD4+CD25+CD127-/low gate. TCRdb reprocessed the 5' RACE reads via MiXCR and lists one record per CDR3 protein. The table has approximately 50,000 distinct CDR3 sequences, roughly 25% seen once. The sequenced sample was tumor-infiltrating Tregs sorted from the breast tumor. Receptor source: a female donor with breast cancer.

Points on this clonotype: This could be a read error, since a much larger clone is one nucleotide away. The CDR3 loop reads CASSEGEAGGPRETQYF. The CDR3 DNA follows: TGTGCCAGCAGCGAGGGAGAAGCGGGAGGGCCTAGGGAGACCCAGTACTTC. The chain carries TRBV11-2 and TRBJ2-5; TRBD2 aligns across 10 bases. Germline-derived CDR1 and CDR2 are SGHAT and FQNNGV. CDR3 length: 17 amino acids. The junction had 14 bases not matched to a gene; V was cut back by 5 bases and J by 5 bases.

The chain uses TRBV7-9 and TRBJ2-7; the D gene is possibly TRBD1 (6 bases). Germline CDR1 is SEHNR and CDR2 is FQNEAQ (reference sequence). Trimming stripped 6 bases from V and 5 bases from J, with 14 bases between. This CDR3 has 13 amino acids. CDR3 loop: CASRQGRDDEQYF. In DNA form, the CDR3 reads TGTGCCAGCAGACAGGGCCGGGATGACGAGCAGTACTTC.

This clonotype was detected a few times. The chain combines TRBV4-2 with TRBJ2-1; perhaps TRBD1 as D (5 bases). V was pared by 0 bases and J by 0 bases, with 12 bases between. Germline CDR1 LGHNA, CDR2 YNFKEQ. The CDR3 has 17 residues. CDR3 nucleotide sequence: TGTGCCAGCAGCCAAGATATGCAGGGTTACTCCTACAATGAGCAGTTCTTC. This sequence encodes CASSQDMQGYSYNEQFF.

V gene TRBV11-3 combines with J gene TRBJ2-1; 9 bases are shared with TRBD2. The CDR3 extends over 15 amino acids. Germline V gives CDR1 SGHNT, CDR2 YENEEA. With 5 bases clipped from V and 8 bases from J, the junction kept 10 bases outside the gene matches. The chain's CDR3 is CASSRSSGEGDEQFF. Written as DNA, the CDR3 is TGTGCCAGCAGCCGTTCTAGCGGGGAGGGCGATGAGCAGTTCTTC.